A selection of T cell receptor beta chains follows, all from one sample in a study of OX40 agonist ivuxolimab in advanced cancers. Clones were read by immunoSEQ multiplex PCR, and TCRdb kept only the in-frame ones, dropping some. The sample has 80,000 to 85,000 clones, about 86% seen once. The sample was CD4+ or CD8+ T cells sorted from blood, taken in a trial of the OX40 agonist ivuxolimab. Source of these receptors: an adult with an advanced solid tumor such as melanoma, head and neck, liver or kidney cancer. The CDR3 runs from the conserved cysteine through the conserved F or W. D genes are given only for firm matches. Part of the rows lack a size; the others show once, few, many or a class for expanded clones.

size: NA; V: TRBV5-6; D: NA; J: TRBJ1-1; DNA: TGTGCCAGCAGCTTGGGGGACCGATCGAACACTGAAGCTTTCTTT; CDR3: CASSLGDRSNTEAFF
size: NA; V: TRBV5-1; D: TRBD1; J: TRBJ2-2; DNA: TGCGCCAGCAGCAGAATCGGGACAGCTTTCACCGGGGAGCTGTTTTTT; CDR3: CASSRIGTAFTGELFF
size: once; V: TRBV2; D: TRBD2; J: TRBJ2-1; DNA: TGTGCCAGCAGTGGGACTAGCGGACGCTACAATGAGCAGTTCTTC; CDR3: CASSGTSGRYNEQFF
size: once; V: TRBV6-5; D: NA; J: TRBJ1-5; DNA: TGTGCCAGCAGCCATCGGGGTCAGCCCCAGCATTTT; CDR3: CASSHRGQPQHF
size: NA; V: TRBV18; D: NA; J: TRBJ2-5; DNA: TGTGCCAGCTCACCGGGGGCTAGCGGTCAAGAGACCCAGTACTTC; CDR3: CASSPGASGQETQYF
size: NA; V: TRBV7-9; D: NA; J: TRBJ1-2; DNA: TGTGCCAGCAGCTTAAAGGCCGGGGAGGGCTATGGCTACACCTTC; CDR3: CASSLKAGEGYGYTF
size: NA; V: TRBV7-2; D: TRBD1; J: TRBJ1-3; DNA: TGTGCCAGCAGCACGGACAGGTCCTCTGGAAACACCATATATTTT; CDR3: CASSTDRSSGNTIYF
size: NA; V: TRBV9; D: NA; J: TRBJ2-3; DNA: TGTGCCAGCAGCGTAGCTGTTAGCGGTTCCACAGATACGCAGTATTTT; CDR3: CASSVAVSGSTDTQYF
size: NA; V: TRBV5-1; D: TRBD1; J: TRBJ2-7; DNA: TGCGCCAGCAGCTTGGCTGGACAGGGACTTGGCTACGAGCAGTACTTC; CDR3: CASSLAGQGLGYEQYF
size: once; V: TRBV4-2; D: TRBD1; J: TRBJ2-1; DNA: TGTGCCAGCAGCCAAGCTGGGACAGTCCTCCTTCCGCAGTCCTACAATGAGCAGTTCTTC; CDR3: CASSQAGTVLLPQSYNEQFF
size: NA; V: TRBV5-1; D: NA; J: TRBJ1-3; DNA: TGCGCCAGCAGGCTGATTGGGGGCGGAAACACCATATATTTT; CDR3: CASRLIGGGNTIYF
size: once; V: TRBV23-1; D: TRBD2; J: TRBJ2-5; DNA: TGCGCCAGCAGTCAATCGTTCAGCCTAGCGGGTGAGACCCAGTACTTC; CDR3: CASSQSFSLAGETQYF
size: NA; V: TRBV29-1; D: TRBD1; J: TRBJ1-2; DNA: TGCAGCGTCAAACCGGCCGGGACAGGGGGAGAATTTGGCTACACCTTC; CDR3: CSVKPAGTGGEFGYTF
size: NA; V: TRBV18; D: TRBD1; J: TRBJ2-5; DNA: TGTGCCAGCTCCCCTCGACAGGGGGCCGGGGAGACCCAGTACTTC; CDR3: CASSPRQGAGETQYF
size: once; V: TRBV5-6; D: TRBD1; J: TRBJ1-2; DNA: TGTGCCAGCAGACGTATTGAGGGGGCGGGTAACTATGGCTACACCTTC; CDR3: CASRRIEGAGNYGYTF
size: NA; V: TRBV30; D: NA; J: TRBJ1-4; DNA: TGTGCCTGGAGTGTAGCTGAAAAACTGTTTTTT; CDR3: CAWSVAEKLFF
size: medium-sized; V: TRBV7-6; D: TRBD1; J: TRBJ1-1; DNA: TGTGCCAGCAGCCCGACACCCGGGACAGGTACTGAAGCTTTCTTT; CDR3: CASSPTPGTGTEAFF
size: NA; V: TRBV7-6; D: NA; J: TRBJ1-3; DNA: TGTGCCAGCAGCTTAACAGAAGGATCTGGAAACACCATATATTTT; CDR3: CASSLTEGSGNTIYF
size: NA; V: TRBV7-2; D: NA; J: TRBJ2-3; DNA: TGTGCCAGCAGCTTATCCGCCACAGATACGCAGTATTTT; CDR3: CASSLSATDTQYF